The 19 T cell receptor beta chains given below trace back to one sample, sequenced in a study of beta chain features in type 1 diabetes. Study results and limitations: Significant though moderate, a shortening of TCRB CDR3s appeared in all four CD4+ subsets of Type 1 diabetes patients.

Their antigens are not known. The whole isolated RNA underwent reverse transcription, so sequencing captured expressed TCRB transcripts. TCRdb keeps only in-frame clones here, not all; method: immunoSEQ multiplex PCR. The sample has approximately 50,000 clones, 55% to 75% seen once. Sequenced input: stem cell memory CD4+ T cells from blood. These receptors were collected from a woman between 25 and 40 years old with type 1 diabetes.

The genes are TRBV7-9 and TRBJ2-1, with a tentative D call TRBD2 (5 bases). The CDR3 sequence is 14 residues long. Trimming pared 1 base from V and 5 bases from J, leaving 9 bases between. The germline gives CDR1 SEHNR, CDR2 FQNEAQ (reference sequence). The CDR3 is CASSLVGSNNEQFF. The CDR3 nucleotides read TGTGCCAGCAGCTTAGTAGGGAGTAACAATGAGCAGTTCTTC.

This clone has only a few counts. The rearrangement links TRBV29-1 to TRBJ2-5; 8 bases match TRBD2. After removal of 8 bases from V and 1 base from J, the junction contained 6 bases not matched to a gene. Germline CDR1 is SQVTM and CDR2 is ANQGSEA. The CDR3 consists of 13 residues. DNA of the CDR3: TGCAGCTCCGGGGGGGGGTCCCAAGAGACCCAGTACTTC. Protein: CSSGGGSQETQYF. The full variable domain, its missing parts supplied by reference TRBV29-1 and TRBJ2-5, is SAVISQKPSRDICQRGTSLTIQCQVDSQVTMMFWYRQQPGQSLTLIATANQGSEATYESGFVIDKFPISRPNLTFSTLTVSNMSPEDSSIYLCSSGGGSQETQYFGPGTRLLVL.

The V call is TRBV30, the J call TRBJ2-1, with TRBD2 matching 12 bases. This CDR3 comprises 14 residues. Looked up from germline, CDR1 is GTSNPN and CDR2 is SVGIG (reference sequence). After removal of 5 bases from V and 2 bases from J, the junction contained 1 base not matched to a gene. The CDR3 nucleotides read TGTGCCTGGCTAGCGGGAGGGCCCTACAATGAGCAGTTCTTC. Its protein is CAWLAGGPYNEQFF.

The rearrangement links TRBV2 to TRBJ2-2, with 14 bases aligning to TRBD2. The CDR3 sequence is 15 residues long. The germline gives CDR1 SNHLY, CDR2 FYNNEI. The trim removed 4 bases at V and 8 bases at J, leaving 3 bases unmatched. The CDR3 nucleotides read TGTGCCAGCAGTGTGGGACTAGCGGGAGAGGGGGAGCTGTTTTTT. The encoded protein is CASSVGLAGEGELFF.

A few counts support this clone. The chain is built from TRBV28 and TRBJ2-4, with 7 bases aligning to TRBD1. The CDR3 spans 13 residues. Per the germline V gene, CDR1 is MDHEN and CDR2 is SYDVKM. V was pared by 5 bases and J by 6 bases, with 4 bases of the junction left unmatched. The CDR3 nucleotides read TGTGCCAGCAGTCCGGGACAGTTAAACATTCAGTACTTC. This sequence encodes CASSPGQLNIQYF.

The chain combines TRBV5-1 with TRBJ2-5; 10 nucleotides agree with TRBD2. This CDR3 comprises 17 residues. Germline V gene sequence: CDR1 SGHRS, CDR2 YFSETQ. The V gene end was trimmed by 0 bases and the J gene end by 0 bases; junction bases not matched to a gene: 5. CDR3 bases: TGCGCCAGCAGCTTGGTAGCGGGAGGTCCGTACCAAGAGACCCAGTACTTC. Protein: CASSLVAGGPYQETQYF.

This chain links TRBV6-4 with TRBJ2-7, with 10 bases fitting TRBD2. With 6 bases clipped from V and 2 bases from J, the junction kept 7 bases outside the gene matches. Germline-derived CDR1 and CDR2 are MRHNA and SNTAGT. The CDR3 runs 15 residues. The CDR3 DNA follows: TGTGCCAGCAGAAGGGAGACTAGCGGGCCCTACGAGCAGTACTTC. It translates to CASRRETSGPYEQYF.

This clone was picked up one time. The rearrangement joins TRBV30 to TRBJ2-3; TRBD2 matches 11 bases. Trimming cost V 0 bases and J 0 bases; bases outside gene matches: 2. CDR1 and CDR2 (germline): GTSNPN, SVGIG (reference sequence). The CDR3 length is 16 residues. The CDR3 DNA reads as TGTGCCTGGAGTGTTGGGACTAGCGGAAGCACAGATACGCAGTATTTT. Its translation is CAWSVGTSGSTDTQYF. Filled out from reference TRBV30 and TRBJ2-3, the complete variable domain reads SQTIHQWPATLVQPVGSPLSLECTVEGTSNPNLYWYRQAAGRGLQLLFYSVGIGQISSEVPQNLSASRPQDRQFILSSKKLLLSDSGFYLCAWSVGTSGSTDTQYFGPGTRLTVL.

J is TRBJ1-5 and V is TRBV19; D is ambiguous. This CDR3 contains 15 residues. Trimming removed 8 bases from V and 0 bases from J, with 14 bases in between. Germline loops: CDR1 LNHDA, CDR2 SQIVND (reference sequence). In DNA, the CDR3 is TGTGCCAGTTCCCAGAAAAATTATAGCAATCAGCCCCAGCATTTT. Protein: CASSQKNYSNQPQHF. The full variable domain, rest sourced from reference TRBV19 and TRBJ1-5, is DGGITQSPKYLFRKEGQNVTLSCEQNLNHDAMYWYRQDPGQGLRLIYYSQIVNDFQKGDIAEGYSVSREKKESFPLTVTSAQKNPTAFYLCASSQKNYSNQPQHFGDGTRLSIL.

This chain connects TRBV19 to TRBJ1-1; 7 bases line up with TRBD1. From germline, CDR1 is LNHDA and CDR2 SQIVND (reference sequence). The CDR3 runs to 15 residues. V shed 9 bases and J 4 bases; nucleotides not matched to a gene: 14. The CDR3 nucleotides are TGTGCCAGCGTATCGTCAGGGGGTTGGGGCACTGAAGCTTTCTTT. Translation: CASVSSGGWGTEAFF.

The sample holds a few counts of this clone. This sequence joins TRBV23-1 and TRBJ1-5, with D possibly matching TRBD1 (6 bases). TRBV23-1 is an ORF; its function is uncertain. This CDR3 comprises 13 residues. Trimming left V 5 bases short and J 8 bases short, with 13 bases between. The CDR3 DNA follows: TGCGCCAGCAGTTCACAGGGATGGGAGCCCCAGCATTTT. It is translated as CASSSQGWEPQHF.

This clone occurred once. The J gene is TRBJ2-5, the V gene TRBV28; possible D gene TRBD2, 5 bases. The CDR3 loop spans 16 amino acids. Germline lookup yields CDR1 MDHEN and CDR2 SYDVKM. Between the trimmed V and J ends, which lost 2 bases and 2 bases, there was a span of 15 bases. The CDR3 loop reads CASSLTVGASQETQYF. CDR3 nucleotides: TGTGCCAGCAGTTTAACCGTGGGAGCCTCTCAAGAGACCCAGTACTTC.

This clone was seen a handful of times. The chain joins TRBV18 to TRBJ1-1, with D unclear. Trimming left V 2 bases short and J 1 base short, with 5 bases between. The germline gives CDR1 KGHSH, CDR2 LQKENI. This CDR3 spans 13 amino acids. CDR3 sequence: CASSPSQNTEAFF. The DNA for the CDR3 is TGTGCCAGCTCACCAAGCCAGAACACTGAAGCTTTCTTT.

The chain recombines TRBV7-3 with TRBJ2-3; TRBD1 might be the D (6 bases). Germline V gene lookup returns CDR1 SGHTA and CDR2 FQGTGA. The CDR3 contains 14 residues. Trimming removed 5 bases from V and 2 bases from J, with 11 bases in between. CDR3 protein: CASSTTGNTDTQYF. The CDR3 coding sequence is TGTGCCAGCAGCACCACAGGGAACACAGATACGCAGTATTTT.

The chain employs TRBV7-9 and TRBJ2-1; D might be TRBD2 (6 bases). This CDR3 has 15 amino acids. V was pared by 1 base and J by 9 bases, with 16 bases between. Germline V gives CDR1 SEHNR, CDR2 FQNEAQ (reference sequence). The CDR3 here is CASSLGTTIVGEQFF. The CDR3 DNA reads TGTGCCAGCAGCTTAGGGACTACGATTGTTGGTGAGCAGTTCTTC.

The chain carries TRBV7-9 and TRBJ2-1, with D uncertain. Germline V lookup: CDR1 SEHNR, CDR2 FQNEAQ (reference sequence). Trimming took off 5 bases at V and 5 bases at J, with 22 bases between the two ends. This CDR3 is 17 amino acids long. For the CDR3, the DNA is TGTGCCAGCAGCCCGCTGGCCGGCAGGCAGTCGGACAATGAGCAGTTCTTC. Its translation is CASSPLAGRQSDNEQFF.

In its sample, this clone was seen a few times. CDR3 protein: CASSQPGTHIKGRTEAFF. CDR3 DNA sequence: TGCGCCAGCAGCCAACCCGGGACACACATAAAGGGCAGGACTGAAGCTTTCTTT. The chain uses TRBV4-1 and TRBJ1-1; weak D call: TRBD1 (6 bases). V was pared by 2 bases and J by 5 bases, with 24 bases between. The CDR3 runs 18 residues. Germline V gene data show CDR1 as MGHRA and CDR2 as YSYEKL.

This chain uses TRBV6-6 with TRBJ2-4; 7 nucleotides line up with TRBD1. Unmatched junction bases numbered 1, after V lost 0 bases and J lost 8 bases. The V gene's germline CDR1 is MNHNY and CDR2 SVGAGI (reference sequence). This CDR3 is built from 13 residues. As DNA, the CDR3 is TGTGCCAGCAGTTACTCCCAGGGGGACATTCAGTACTTC. It is translated as CASSYSQGDIQYF.

Within the sample, this clone is medium-sized (0.01 to 0.1%). The chain couples TRBV23-1 to TRBJ2-1; 8 nucleotides match TRBD1. TRBV23-1 is reported as an ORF; its role is uncertain. There are 15 residues in the CDR3. The trim removed 2 bases at V and 4 bases at J, leaving 4 bases unmatched. The CDR3 protein is CASSQPGQAYNEQFF. The CDR3 nucleotides are TGCGCCAGCAGTCAACCGGGACAGGCTTACAATGAGCAGTTCTTC.